The 3 T cell receptor beta chains given below trace back to one sample, sequenced in a study of blood T cell repertoires in COVID-19. Profiling relied on immunoSEQ multiplex PCR, and the TCRdb table lists in-frame clones only, not all of them. Altogether 150,000 to 200,000 clones are present, roughly nine tenths being singletons, with the ten largest covering about a sixth. Sequencing was performed on peripheral blood. These TCRs come from a man aged 55-75 years with active or convalescent COVID-19.

This chain joins TRBV28 and TRBJ1-6, with 8 bases that match TRBD1. Germline CDR1 MDHEN, CDR2 SYDVKM. The CDR3 runs 15 residues. V shed 2 bases, J shed 4 bases, and the junction held 1 base outside the gene matches. CDR3: CASSLRTGYNSPLHF. The CDR3, as DNA: TGTGCCAGCAGTTTAAGGACAGGGTATAATTCACCCCTCCACTTT.

The chain has TRBV19 and TRBJ1-4, with TRBD1 identical over 7 bases. The trim removed 4 bases at V and 6 bases at J, leaving 5 bases unmatched. The CDR3 contains 14 residues. Germline-derived CDR1 and CDR2 are LNHDA and SQIVND (reference sequence). CDR3 bases: TGTGCCAGTAGTACCGGGACAGACCATGAAAAACTGTTTTTT. It translates to CASSTGTDHEKLFF.

The chain joins TRBV5-1 to TRBJ1-2; D uncertain. The CDR3 is made up of 17 amino acids. Per germline, CDR1 SGHRS and CDR2 YFSETQ. The V end lost 0 bases, the J end lost 0 bases, and 15 bases lay between the germline ends. The CDR3 region is CASSLAEGGLANYGYTF. The DNA of the CDR3 is TGCGCCAGCAGCTTGGCCGAGGGTGGGCTGGCTAACTATGGCTACACCTTC.